This T cell receptor beta chain is from a study of blood T cell repertoires in COVID-19. Study-level information: Acute-phase and convalescent COVID-19 samples originated in the United States, Italy and Spain.

The method was immunoSEQ multiplex PCR; TCRdb's version includes in-frame clones alone and lacks a portion of them. The data show about 180,000 clones, 88% seen once. The CDR3 loop spans 15 amino acids. CDR1 KGHSH and CDR2 LQKENI come from the germline V gene. V was shortened by 1 base and J by 5 bases, with 11 bases between the two germline ends. Participants were aged about 18 to 89 years from around 26 US areas. Allocation to cohorts depended on clinical history reported by the participants. Two negative PCRs, clearance, or symptom resolution were required of recovered Cohort 3 donors. The rearrangement links TRBV18 to TRBJ1-4; D is undetermined. The sequence came from a woman between 18 and 29 years old who had recovered from COVID-19. The sample taken for sequencing was PBMCs or T cells enriched from blood (not recorded which). The CDR3, as DNA: TGTGCCAGCTCACCACTTGGCGACATAAATGAAAAACTGTTTTTT. Amino acids: CASSPLGDINEKLFF.